This T cell receptor beta chain comes out of a study of shared T cell receptors in the human thymus. The table came from immunoSEQ multiplex PCR; TCRdb's copy has only in-frame clones and leaves some out. The table shows roughly 700,000 clones, with around nine tenths occurring only once. The CDR3 covers 14 residues. Germline-derived CDR1 and CDR2 are MNHNS and SASEGT. V shed 1 base and J shed 2 bases, with 6 bases lying between them. In addition, the sample was reused for a study of human thymus T cells. According to that study: Donor material was obtained from healthy Finnish infants undergoing corrective surgery for congenital heart defects. Resections removed during corrective heart surgery provided the thymus tissue used. Thymic and blood repertoires appeared to show biased V and J gene usage. Related work showed strongly overlapping thymic repertoires across unrelated individuals.

The sequenced material came from thymocytes. The sequence came from a boy under two years old with a congenital heart defect. The J gene is TRBJ1-5, the V gene TRBV6-1, with D possibly TRBD1 on 5 matching bases. This CDR3 reads CASSEEGGNQPQHF. The DNA of the CDR3 is TGTGCCAGCAGTGAAGAAGGGGGCAATCAGCCCCAGCATTTT.